This record looks at one T cell receptor (beta chain) sequence and its context. TCRdb's copy holds only in-frame clones and misses some; the assay was immunoSEQ multiplex PCR. The repertoire holds tens of thousands of clones, with 80% to 90% as singletons. Seattle patient enrollment occurred during active infection, with longitudinal follow-up thereafter. The data originate from a study of blood T cell repertoires in COVID-19. Study overall: The United States, Italy and Spain provided the acute and convalescent COVID-19 samples. From T cells, B-cell-depleted T cells, or PBMCs came the material, which was cDNA or gDNA.

Trimming removed 4 bases at V and 4 bases at J, with 14 bases between. The length of the CDR3 is 16 residues. Germline CDR1 LGHDT, CDR2 YNNKEL (reference sequence). J is TRBJ2-6 and V is TRBV3-1 (or the pseudogene TRBV3-2), with D possibly TRBD1 on 6 matching bases. This sequence originates from a man aged 50-60 years with COVID-19, enrolled during active disease. The sequencing input was peripheral blood. The CDR3 DNA sequence: TGTGCCAGCAGCCGGGACATTTCTTCCGGGGCCAACGTCCTGACTTTC. Its translation: CASSRDISSGANVLTF.